One sample yielded the 21 T cell receptor beta chains listed below, sequenced in a study of regulatory T cells in long-lasting Graves disease. Through Arm-PCR of CDR3 regions and iRepertoire HTBI primers, TCR beta libraries were built. One entry per CDR3 protein results from TCRdb running MiXCR on the multiplex PCR reads. The sample includes approximately 350,000 distinct CDR3 sequences, roughly 24% of them seen just once. Specified time point: persistent/refractory GD, antithyroid drugs over 5 years with positive TRAb. The TCR library was prepared using RNA isolated from PBMCs. Source: peripheral blood mononuclear cells (PBMCs), taken when the disease was refractory, from a patient treated with antithyroid drugs. These receptors came from a woman in her thirties or forties with Graves disease.

This clonotype was observed a few times. V and J are TRBV20-1 and TRBJ2-6; D is uncertain. Per the germline V gene, CDR1 is DFQATT and CDR2 is SNEGSKA (reference sequence). The CDR3 loop spans 16 amino acids. V was clipped by 0 bases and J by 0 bases, with 9 bases between them. CDR3 DNA sequence: TGCAGTGCTAGAGATCGGGTCATCTCTGGGGCCAACGTCCTGACTTTC. Its protein product is CSARDRVISGANVLTF.

This chain connects TRBV27 to TRBJ2-1; possible D gene TRBD2, 6 bases. Between the trimmed V and J ends, which lost 5 bases and 12 bases, there was a span of 20 bases. The CDR3 has 14 amino acids. Germline assignment: CDR1 MNHEY and CDR2 SMNVEV (reference sequence). CDR3 sequence reads: CASSGSGLLLPQFF. In DNA, the CDR3 is TGTGCCAGCAGTGGTAGCGGCCTCCTACTCCCGCAGTTCTTC.

Worth noting for this clonotype: A much more abundant neighbour one base away suggests this may be a read error. The conserved phenylalanine or tryptophan is not found at the CDR3 terminus, so this likely reflects a read error. This rearrangement joins TRBV28 to TRBJ1-2; TRBD1 might be the D (5 bases). The CDR3 totals 12 residues. Trimming left V 5 bases short and J 8 bases short, with 12 bases between. The germline gives CDR1 MDHEN, CDR2 SYDVKM. CDR3 in amino acids: CASSPGLGGYTS. CDR3 nucleotides: TGTGCCAGCAGTCCAGGGCTGGGGGGCTACACCTCC.

The chain is built from TRBV4-1 and TRBJ2-5; D uncertain. V lost 1 base, J lost 2 bases, and 14 bases lay in between. CDR3 length equals 16 residues. Germline CDR1 reads MGHRA; CDR2 reads YSYEKL. CDR3 nucleotide sequence: TGCGCCAGCAGCCAAGGCGCCAGTTGGTCTCAAGAGACCCAGTACTTC. Translated: CASSQGASWSQETQYF.

The gene calls are TRBV6-1 and TRBJ1-1, with 7 nucleotides matching TRBD1. The germline gives CDR1 MNHNS, CDR2 SASEGT. Trimming cost V 6 bases and J 6 bases; bases outside gene matches: 13. The CDR3 is made up of 15 amino acids. CDR3: CASSRQGRGFAEAFF. The CDR3 nucleotides are TGTGCCAGCAGCAGACAGGGTCGTGGTTTCGCTGAAGCTTTCTTT.

The chain carries TRBV3-1 and TRBJ2-7, with D tentatively TRBD1 (6 bases). The CDR3 totals 15 residues. From germline, CDR1 is LGHDT and CDR2 YNNKEL (reference sequence). V gave up 0 bases and J gave up 1 base, with 10 bases separating them. The CDR3 bases are TGTGCCAGCAGCCAAGAGGGGGCAGGGTCCTACGAGCAGTACTTC. It codes for CASSQEGAGSYEQYF.

This clonotype appeared many times. This rearrangement joins TRBV28 to TRBJ2-7, with D unresolved. V gave up 7 bases and J gave up 6 bases, with 19 bases separating them. The CDR3 covers 14 residues. The germline gives CDR1 MDHEN, CDR2 SYDVKM. This chain's CDR3 is CASTRRTAVSEQYF. The CDR3 DNA follows: TGTGCCAGCACCCGAAGGACGGCGGTTAGCGAGCAGTACTTC.

As for this clonotype: A much larger clone sits a single nucleotide away, making a read error possible. The chain recombines TRBV20-1 with TRBJ1-2, with D unresolved. The germline CDR1 and CDR2 sequences are DFQATT and SNEGSKA (reference sequence). V lost 5 bases and J lost 8, with 18 bases in between. The CDR3 loop spans 13 amino acids. The CDR3 loop reads CSAPPNMGYGYTF. DNA for the CDR3: TGCAGTGCTCCGCCCAACATGGGGTACGGCTACACCTTC.

This clonotype was picked up a small number of times. The chain has TRBV30 and TRBJ2-6; no clear D. The V and J ends lost 4 bases and 0 bases respectively, with 4 bases between them. CDR1 and CDR2 (germline): GTSNPN, SVGIG (reference sequence). CDR3 size: 13 residues. CDR3 amino acids: CAWKSSGANVLTF. DNA for the CDR3: TGTGCCTGGAAGAGCTCTGGGGCCAACGTCCTGACTTTC.

This clonotype was observed at least ten times. The chain links TRBV28 to TRBJ2-7, with 11 bases aligning to TRBD1. Unmatched junction bases numbered 12, after V lost 10 bases and J lost 1 base. The germline V gene has CDR1 MDHEN and CDR2 SYDVKM. This CDR3 has 16 amino acids. CDR3 bases: TGTGCCACCCGCCGATGGGACAGGGGGGATTCCTACGAGCAGTACTTC. Protein sequence: CATRRWDRGDSYEQYF.

This clonotype came up many times. The chain links TRBV7-2 to TRBJ2-5; perhaps TRBD1 as D (6 bases). The CDR3 covers 15 residues. Germline assignment: CDR1 SGHTA and CDR2 FQGNSA. Trimming removed 4 bases at V and 4 bases at J, with 16 bases between. CDR3: CASSSNRDWIETQYF. In nucleotides, the CDR3 is TGTGCCAGCAGCTCAAACAGGGATTGGATAGAGACCCAGTACTTC.

This clonotype occurred a few times. J is TRBJ1-4 and V is TRBV4-1; D is uncertain. CDR1 and CDR2 from the germline V gene are MGHRA and YSYEKL. The V gene lost 7 bases and the J gene lost 6 bases, with 18 bases spanning the gap. This CDR3 spans 15 amino acids. The CDR3 protein is CASTRADGPDEKLFF. CDR3 DNA: TGCGCCAGCACCCGCGCAGATGGACCGGATGAAAAACTGTTTTTT.

For this clonotype: One end of the junction is discordant with germline, which a read error may explain. CDR3 in DNA: TGTGCCAGCAGCTCCGGAAGCGGGATCTACTACGAGCAGTGCTTC. Translating it yields CASSSGSGIYYEQCF. The V gene is TRBV7-9, the J gene TRBJ2-7; 7 bases map to TRBD2. The CDR3 loop spans 15 amino acids. CDR1 is SEHNR, CDR2 FQNEAQ, per germline (reference sequence).

Many counts were recorded for this clonotype. The chain recombines TRBV12-3 or TRBV12-4 with TRBJ1-2; possibly TRBD1 for D (5 bases). V was cut by 8 bases and J by 3 bases, with 10 bases left in between. The CDR3 contains 12 residues. The DNA of the CDR3 is TGTGCCAGCTCCGACAGCGACTATGGCTACACCTTC. This encodes CASSDSDYGYTF.

The chain recombines TRBV20-1 with TRBJ2-7; D is ambiguous. The CDR3 runs 11 residues. The germline V gene encodes CDR1 DFQATT and CDR2 SNEGSKA (reference sequence). The V and J ends lost 5 bases and 0 bases respectively, with 5 bases between them. CDR3 region: CSAQFSYEQYF. CDR3 sequence (DNA): TGCAGTGCTCAATTCTCCTACGAGCAGTACTTC.

The chain has TRBV11-3 and TRBJ2-1; weak D call: TRBD1 (6 bases). The V gene's germline CDR1 is SGHNT and CDR2 YENEEA. This CDR3 has 15 residues. Trimming cost V 5 bases and J 0 bases, with 11 bases left between them. Here the CDR3 reads CASSPTGFSYNEQFF. As DNA, the CDR3 is TGTGCCAGCAGCCCGACAGGTTTCTCCTACAATGAGCAGTTCTTC.

The chain employs TRBV6-2 or TRBV6-3 and TRBJ2-7; D could derive from TRBD1 or TRBD2 (5 bases each). Per germline, CDR1 MNHEY and CDR2 SVGEGT. The length of the CDR3 is 13 residues. V lost 11 bases and J lost 6, with 20 bases in between. The CDR3 bases are TGTGCCGCGAAACCGGGACGGTCTCGCGAGCAGTACTTC. Translated, it gives CAAKPGRSREQYF.

The chain carries TRBV5-4 and TRBJ2-7; possibly TRBD1 for D (6 bases). CDR1 and CDR2 from the germline V gene are SGHNT and YYREEE (reference sequence). Deletions cut 4 bases from V and 1 base from J, with 9 bases between. The CDR3 length is 13 residues. The CDR3 DNA sequence: TGTGCCAGCAGCCGACAGGAGTCCTACGAGCAGTACTTC. Translating it yields CASSRQESYEQYF.

This clonotype was counted ten times or more. The chain couples TRBV27 to TRBJ1-1, with D uncertain. This CDR3 region has 13 residues. V dropped 5 bases and J dropped 2 bases, with 9 bases sitting between them. The germline V gene encodes CDR1 MNHEY and CDR2 SMNVEV (reference sequence). DNA for the CDR3: TGTGCCAGCAGTCCCTGGGCCAACACTGAAGCTTTCTTT. Amino acids: CASSPWANTEAFF.

This clonotype came up a few times. The rearrangement links TRBV19 to TRBJ2-7; unclear D gene. The V end lost 3 bases, the J end lost 1 base, and 19 bases lay between the germline ends. Germline values: CDR1 LNHDA, CDR2 SQIVND (reference sequence). This CDR3 comprises 17 residues. For the CDR3, the DNA is TGTGCCAGTAGTATTTCGAAAAGAGCCCTCCTGTCCTACGAGCAGTACTTC. It specifies CASSISKRALLSYEQYF.

This clonotype was counted a few times. The rearrangement uses TRBV25-1 and TRBJ1-6, with D unclear. The CDR3 runs to 16 residues. Germline CDR1 MGHDK, CDR2 SYGVNS. Trimming removed 8 bases at V and 0 bases at J, with 14 bases between. CDR3 coding DNA: TGTGCCAGCCCGGGCAGCAACCGCTCCTATAATTCACCCCTCCACTTT. It specifies CASPGSNRSYNSPLHF.